This T cell receptor (beta chain) came from a study of blood T cell repertoires in COVID-19. Looking at the study overall: PBMCs, B-cell-depleted T cells, or T cells provided the cDNA or gDNA that made up the material.

The table lists this clone with a count of one. Profiled with immunoSEQ multiplex PCR; TCRdb holds only in-frame clones, not every one. Of almost 200,000 clones in the sample, about 89% are singletons; the top ten hold 7.5% to 10%. This CDR3 region has 14 residues. The trim removed 7 bases at V and 0 bases at J, leaving 3 bases unmatched. Per germline, CDR1 SGHTS and CDR2 YDEGEE. Participants' own reports of clinical history determined their cohort assignment. The TCR sequence derives from a young woman who had recovered from COVID-19. This chain links TRBV5-8 with TRBJ2-2; 7 positions agree with TRBD1. The sequenced sample consisted of PBMCs or T cells enriched from blood (not recorded which). CDR3 in DNA: TGTGCCAGCCGGGACAGAACGAACACCGGGGAGCTGTTTTTT. Protein product: CASRDRTNTGELFF.